The source of this TCR beta chain is a study of cytomegalovirus exposure and HLA in healthy donors. Study results and caveats: Cytomegalovirus status was reportedly diagnosed by the classifier with high specificity and sensitivity. In a later analysis, V- and J-gene trimming of beta chains associated with a DCLRE1C missense variant, replicated independently.

Germline V lookup: CDR1 MNHNS, CDR2 SASEGT. V lost 4 bases to trimming and J lost 2 bases, with 8 bases between them. CDR3 size: 13 residues. In the case of this clone: What it binds is unknown.

The PCR contained 60 Vbeta and 13 Jbeta primers. Method: immunoSEQ multiplex PCR; TCRdb's copy keeps in-frame clones and lacks some. The sample includes roughly 63,000 clones, over 60% seen only once; the top ten take more than 20%. Sequenced material: PBMCs. The chain joins TRBV6-1 to TRBJ2-5; D might be TRBD1 (6 bases). The TCR originated in a man between 45 and 60 years old in good health and CMV-seropositive. The CDR3 loop reads CASSVRGQETQYF. The CDR3 DNA sequence: TGTGCCAGCAGTGTAAGGGGGCAAGAGACCCAGTACTTC.